This T cell receptor beta chain was found in a study of Ad26.COV2.S vaccination and SARS-CoV-2 variants. Study-level background: Ad26.COV2.S given intramuscularly, once or twice 56 days apart.

To note about this clone: The antigen remains unidentified.

The treatment: 15 to 20 received Ad26.COV2.S at low or high dose, single or two shots; roughly 5 received placebo; per-sample allocation not given. The samples were gathered on day 63 after the first injection of vaccine or placebo. This adult donor, from Boston, was 18-55 years old. Germline V gives CDR1 MNHEY, CDR2 SVGAGI. The CDR3 has 14 residues. Between the trimmed V and J ends, which lost 7 bases and 10 bases, there was a span of 17 bases. The repertoire was sequenced with immunoSEQ multiplex PCR; TCRdb's copy has only in-frame clones and lacks some. Of more than 400,000 clones listed, less than 95% are singletons. Points from the study as a whole: After vaccination, reports described spike-specific CD8+ and CD4+ T cell responses as showing substantial breadth. The study found higher spike-specific TCR breadth in vaccine than placebo recipients.

The receptor comes from a person between 18 and 60 years old who received the Ad26.COV2.S COVID-19 vaccine or a placebo. V usage is TRBV6-5 and J usage is TRBJ1-6; D is possibly TRBD1 (6 bases). Sample: peripheral blood, taken in a trial of Ad26.COV2.S vaccine versus placebo. CDR3 nucleotides: TGTGCCAGCATGAGACGGACAGAGGGCTCACCCCTCCACTTT. Its translation is CASMRRTEGSPLHF.